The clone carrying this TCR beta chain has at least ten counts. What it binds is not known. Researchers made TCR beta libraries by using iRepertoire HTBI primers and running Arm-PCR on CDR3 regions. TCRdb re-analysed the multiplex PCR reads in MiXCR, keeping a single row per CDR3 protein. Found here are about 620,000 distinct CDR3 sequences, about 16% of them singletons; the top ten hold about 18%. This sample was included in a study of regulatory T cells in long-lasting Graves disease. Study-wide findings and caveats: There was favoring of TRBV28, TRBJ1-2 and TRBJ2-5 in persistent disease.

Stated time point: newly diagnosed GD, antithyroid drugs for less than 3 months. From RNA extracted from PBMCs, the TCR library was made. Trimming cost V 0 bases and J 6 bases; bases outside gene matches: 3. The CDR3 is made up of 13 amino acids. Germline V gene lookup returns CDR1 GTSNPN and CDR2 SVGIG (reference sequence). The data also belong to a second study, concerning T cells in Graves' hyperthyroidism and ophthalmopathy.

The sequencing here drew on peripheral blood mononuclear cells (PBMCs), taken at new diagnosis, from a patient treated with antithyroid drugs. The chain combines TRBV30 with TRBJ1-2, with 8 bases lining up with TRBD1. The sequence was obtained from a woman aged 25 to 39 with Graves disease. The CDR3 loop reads CAWSVQGVDGYTF. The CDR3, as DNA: TGTGCCTGGAGTGTACAGGGGGTGGATGGCTACACCTTC.